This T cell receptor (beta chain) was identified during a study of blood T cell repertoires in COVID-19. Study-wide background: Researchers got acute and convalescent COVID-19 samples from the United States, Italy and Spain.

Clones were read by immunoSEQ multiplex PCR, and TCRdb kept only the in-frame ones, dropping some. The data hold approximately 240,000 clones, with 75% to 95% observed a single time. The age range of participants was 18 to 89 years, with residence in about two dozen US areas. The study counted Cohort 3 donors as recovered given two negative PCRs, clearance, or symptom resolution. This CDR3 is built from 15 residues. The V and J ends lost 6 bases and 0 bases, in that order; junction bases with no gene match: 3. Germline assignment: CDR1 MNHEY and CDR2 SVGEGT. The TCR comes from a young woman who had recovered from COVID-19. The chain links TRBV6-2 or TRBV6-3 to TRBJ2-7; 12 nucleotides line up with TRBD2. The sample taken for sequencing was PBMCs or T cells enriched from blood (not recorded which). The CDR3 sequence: CASSPLAGGSYEQYF. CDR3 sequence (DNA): TGTGCCAGCAGCCCACTAGCGGGAGGCTCCTACGAGCAGTACTTC.